The clone carrying this T cell receptor beta chain was seen a handful of times. This record comes from a study of blood T cell repertoires in COVID-19. Sequenced by immunoSEQ multiplex PCR; TCRdb stores in-frame clones only, minus some. The sample gives about 82,000 clones, 80% of which show up once; about 12% is in the top ten. What was sequenced was peripheral blood. This receptor was obtained from a woman aged 40 to 49 with active or convalescent COVID-19.

The CDR3 nucleotides are TGTGCCAGTAGTAGGACAGGGTTGTCACCCCTCCACTTT. Its protein product is CASSRTGLSPLHF. This chain links TRBV19 with TRBJ1-6, with 8 bases that match TRBD1. J lost 10 bases, V lost 4 bases, and 3 bases had no gene match. CDR3 length: 13 residues. Germline loops: CDR1 LNHDA, CDR2 SQIVND (reference sequence).